This TCR beta chain emerged from a study of patients and donors after allogeneic stem cell transplantation. Only one count was recorded for this clonotype. This CDR3 spans 16 amino acids. V lost 3 bases to trimming and J lost 4 bases, with 16 bases between them. Germline lookup yields CDR1 SGHNT and CDR2 YYREEE (reference sequence). TCRdb fed the RT-PCR reads into MiXCR, producing one record per CDR3 protein. The data show tens of thousands of distinct CDR3 sequences, with around 40% seen just once and over 60% held by the top ten. The J gene is TRBJ2-2, the V gene TRBV5-4, with D perhaps matching TRBD2 (7 bases). The sequence was collected from a human donor who was either an allogeneic HSCT recipient or a stem cell or donor lymphocyte infusion donor (not recorded which). It is not recorded whose cells these are; they may come from a transplant donor. The source material was blood, either unsorted or a sorted T cell fraction (not recorded which). CDR3 amino acids: CASSSRRGAVTGELFF. As DNA, the CDR3 is TGTGCCAGCAGCTCCAGACGGGGGGCGGTCACCGGGGAGCTGTTTTTT.